A single sample gave rise to the 5 T cell receptor beta chains below, sequenced in a study of T cell repertoires in cytomegalovirus infection. One entry per CDR3 protein, called by TCRdb with MiXCR from the reads. Altogether approximately 550,000 distinct CDR3 sequences are present, about 15% being singletons, with the ten largest covering 24%. The sequencing sample was made of CD8+ T cells from PBMCs. Receptors were obtained from a human donor in good health (CMV status not recorded). Some clones in this sample may be carry-over from other donors' samples.

The chain uses TRBV27 and TRBJ2-4; D is possibly TRBD1 (6 bases). Trimming took 4 bases from V and 1 from J, leaving 11 bases between them. CDR1 is MNHEY, CDR2 SMNVEV, per germline (reference sequence). The CDR3 extends over 15 amino acids. The CDR3 here is CASSYLRGAKNIQYF. Here the CDR3 DNA reads TGTGCCAGCAGTTACTTGAGGGGGGCCAAAAACATTCAGTACTTC.

This clonotype occurred a few times. V gene TRBV4-2 combines with J gene TRBJ1-2, with no clear D. Trimming removed 0 bases at V and 4 bases at J, with 15 bases between. The CDR3 has 16 amino acids. Germline values: CDR1 LGHNA, CDR2 YNFKEQ. In DNA, the CDR3 is TGTGCCAGCAGCCAAGATATACCGGTTACCGGCTATGGCTACACCTTC. It encodes CASSQDIPVTGYGYTF.

In its sample, this clonotype was seen a few times. The chain carries TRBV28 and TRBJ1-2, with D possibly TRBD1 on 5 matching bases. CDR1 and CDR2 from the germline V gene are MDHEN and SYDVKM. CDR3 length: 14 amino acids. V lost 3 bases and J 2 bases, leaving 10 bases between the germline ends. CDR3 loop: CASSFHEGNYGYTF. In DNA, the CDR3 is TGTGCCAGCAGTTTCCATGAGGGGAACTATGGCTACACCTTC.

The sample holds many counts of this clonotype. The gene calls are TRBV7-2 and TRBJ2-7; TRBD2 matches at 10 bases. The CDR3 is 15 amino acids. V dropped 1 base and J dropped 2; count of bases not matched to a gene: 2. CDR1 and CDR2 (germline): SGHTA, FQGNSA. CDR3 loop: CASSLESGRAYEQYF. CDR3 DNA: TGTGCCAGCAGCTTAGAAAGCGGGAGGGCCTACGAGCAGTACTTC.

This clonotype was seen many times. The chain is built from TRBV12-3 or TRBV12-4 and TRBJ2-5; tentative D call: TRBD2 (7 bases). The CDR3 has 13 residues. Trimming removed 7 bases at V and 5 bases at J, with 14 bases between. CDR3 sequence: CASKGGERETQYF. The CDR3 nucleotides read TGTGCCAGCAAGGGGGGGGAACGGGAGACCCAGTACTTC.